The 27 T cell receptor beta chains in this list originate from one sample, sequenced in a study of blood T cells in healthy people across ages. Using a J-beta primer mix together with a sample-barcoded 5' primer, a second PCR was run for about 6 to 12 cycles. Using its own MiXCR run on the 5' RACE reads, TCRdb lists one record per CDR3 protein. The data hold approximately 1,000,000 distinct CDR3 sequences, with around two fifths observed a single time. Input material: blood. The receptor set was obtained from a man between 18 and 35 years old in good health.

J is TRBJ1-1 and V is TRBV27; D not resolved. The V and J ends lost 4 bases and 4 bases respectively, with 13 bases between them. The CDR3 has 14 residues. Germline V gene data show CDR1 as MNHEY and CDR2 as SMNVEV (reference sequence). Written as DNA, the CDR3 is TGTGCCAGCAGTTCCATTGGTGGGAGCACTGAAGCTTTCTTT. Translated: CASSSIGGSTEAFF.

The table lists this clonotype with many counts. The chain's CDR3 is CASSLRQINEQFF. In DNA, the CDR3 is TGTGCCAGCAGTTTAAGACAAATCAATGAGCAGTTCTTC. V is TRBV27 and J is TRBJ2-1; D gene unclear. Per the germline V gene, CDR1 is MNHEY and CDR2 is SMNVEV (reference sequence). The CDR3 is 13 residues long. V was trimmed by 2 bases and J by 6 bases, leaving 8 bases between them.

The chain employs TRBV7-9 and TRBJ1-3, with D possibly matching TRBD1 (5 bases). The CDR3 contains 11 residues. Germline V gene data show CDR1 as SEHNR and CDR2 as FQNEAQ (reference sequence). This CDR3 reads CGGLSGNTIYF. CDR3 nucleotide sequence: TGTGGGGGACTCTCTGGAAACACCATATATTTT. The full variable domain, rest sourced from reference TRBV7-9 and TRBJ1-3, is DTGVSQNPRHKITKRGQNVTFRCDPISEHNRLYWYRQTLGQGPEFLTYFQNEAQLEKSRLLSDRFSAERPKGSFSTLEIQRTEQGDSAMYLCGGLSGNTIYFGEGSWLTVV.

A few counts support this clonotype. It may be a read error: a sequence one base away is much more abundant. The chain has TRBV19 and TRBJ1-5; D call uncertain. Germline V gene sequence: CDR1 LNHDA, CDR2 SQIVND (reference sequence). CDR3 length: 16 amino acids. This CDR3 is CASSPSYDSGNQPRHF. The CDR3 DNA sequence: TGTGCCAGTAGCCCCTCCTACGATTCTGGCAATCAGCCCCGGCATTTT.

This clonotype turned up a few times. This chain connects TRBV3-1 to TRBJ1-1; D call uncertain. CDR3 length equals 15 residues. Germline-derived CDR1 and CDR2 are LGHDT and YNNKEL (reference sequence). V was clipped by 4 bases and J by 3 bases, with 15 bases between them. In DNA, the CDR3 is TGTGCCAGCAGCCCATGGACCGACCCTTACACTGAAGCTTTCTTT. This translates into CASSPWTDPYTEAFF. The full variable domain, in which reference TRBV3-1 and TRBJ1-1 provide the parts outside the CDR3, is DTAVSQTPKYLVTQMGNDKSIKCEQNLGHDTMYWYKQDSKKFLKIMFSYNNKELIINETVPNRFSPKSPDKAHLNLHINSLELGDSAVYFCASSPWTDPYTEAFFGQGTRLTVV.

As to this clonotype: A much larger clone is a single base away; this may be a read error. This CDR3 reads CSVGQGGYGYTF. The CDR3 DNA reads as TGCAGCGTTGGACAGGGGGGCTATGGCTACACCTTC. V gene TRBV29-1 combines with J gene TRBJ1-2, with 9 positions matching TRBD1. Trimming removed 4 bases from V and 4 bases from J; junction bases left unmatched: 1. CDR1 SQVTM and CDR2 ANQGSEA come from the germline V gene. The length of the CDR3 is 12 residues.

Comment on this clonotype: A much larger clonotype is one base distant, so this may be a read error. V usage is TRBV6-6 and J usage is TRBJ2-3; tentative D call: TRBD2 (6 bases). Trimming removed 7 bases from V and 4 bases from J, with 24 bases in between. Germline-derived CDR1 and CDR2 are MNHNY and SVGAGI (reference sequence). This CDR3 has 17 amino acids. The CDR3 protein is CASNVPPRGARADTQYF. In DNA form, the CDR3 reads TGTGCCAGCAACGTTCCCCCACGCGGGGCTCGGGCAGATACGCAGTATTTT.

This sequence joins TRBV28 and TRBJ2-2, with a possible D match to TRBD1 (5 bases). This CDR3 region has 19 residues. In germline, CDR1 is MDHEN, CDR2 SYDVKM. The ends were cut back, 7 bases at V and 1 base at J, with 25 bases in the middle. The CDR3 DNA reads TGTGCCAGCAACCCAACCAGGGATCGGGTACCCATGAACACCGGGGAGCTGTTTTTT. The encoded protein is CASNPTRDRVPMNTGELFF.

This sequence joins TRBV29-1 and TRBJ2-3; 7 bases fit TRBD2. Germline V lookup: CDR1 SQVTM, CDR2 ANQGSEA. The V and J ends lost 4 bases and 0 bases, in that order; junction bases with no gene match: 4. The CDR3 totals 14 residues. Here the CDR3 DNA reads TGCAGCGTTGCTCGGGGGGAAAGCACAGATACGCAGTATTTT. Translation: CSVARGESTDTQYF.

The chain is built from TRBV5-1 and TRBJ1-6; D is undetermined. The CDR3 sequence is 13 residues long. CDR1 and CDR2 (germline): SGHRS, YFSETQ. V lost 4 bases and J lost 2, with 4 bases in between. CDR3 loop: CASSTAYNSPLHF. The CDR3 DNA reads as TGCGCCAGCAGCACAGCCTATAATTCACCCCTCCACTTT. The variable domain in full, with the rest retrieved from reference TRBV5-1 and TRBJ1-6, is KAGVTQTPRYLIKTRGQQVTLSCSPISGHRSVSWYQQTPGQGLQFLFEYFSETQRNKGNFPGRFSGRQFSNSRSEMNVSTLELGDSALYLCASSTAYNSPLHFGNGTRLTVT.

The chain uses TRBV7-9 and TRBJ1-2, with 7 bases fitting TRBD1. Germline values: CDR1 SEHNR, CDR2 FQNEAQ (reference sequence). The V segment lost 5 bases and the J segment 3 bases; nucleotides outside the gene matches: 6. The CDR3 runs 14 residues. CDR3 residues: CASSDRQGDYGYTF. The DNA for the CDR3 is TGTGCCAGCAGCGATAGACAGGGTGACTATGGCTACACCTTC.

The CDR3 protein is CATPQGGRGQPQHF. Here the CDR3 DNA reads TGTGCCACCCCTCAGGGGGGACGGGGTCAGCCCCAGCATTTT. The chain is built from TRBV21-1 and TRBJ1-5; TRBD1, the table's D call, was not compared with the DNA. TRBV21-1 is labeled a pseudogene. This CDR3 spans 14 amino acids.

The chain has TRBV5-1 and TRBJ2-5; D is uncertain. CDR1 and CDR2 (germline): SGHRS, YFSETQ. Trimming stripped 0 bases from V and 11 bases from J, with 14 bases between. The CDR3 is 13 amino acids. The CDR3 sequence is CASSLEGYNEQYF. CDR3 bases: TGCGCCAGCAGCTTGGAAGGATACAATGAGCAGTACTTC.

The chain couples TRBV6-5 to TRBJ1-1; 10 bases are shared with TRBD1. J lost 3 bases, V lost 6 bases, and 7 bases had no gene match. The germline CDR1 and CDR2 sequences are MNHEY and SVGAGI. This CDR3 region has 15 residues. In DNA, the CDR3 is TGTGCCAGCAGGCAAGGACAGGGGGTGTACACTGAAGCTTTCTTT. Amino acids: CASRQGQGVYTEAFF.

Only a few counts were recorded for this clonotype. J is TRBJ1-2 and V is TRBV6-6; D not resolved. CDR1 is MNHNY and CDR2 is SVGAGI in the germline V gene (reference sequence). The CDR3 has 15 residues. Trimming stripped 8 bases from V and 2 bases from J, with 18 bases between. CDR3 sequence: CASRMNVGWNYGYTF. The CDR3, as DNA: TGTGCCAGCCGGATGAACGTCGGCTGGAACTATGGCTACACCTTC.

A few counts support this clonotype. The CDR3 nucleotides read TGTGCCAGCTCCCAAAGCGGGGACTGGGCTTACAATGAGCAGTTCTTC. Its protein is CASSQSGDWAYNEQFF. The V gene is TRBV2, the J gene TRBJ2-1; 7 bases agree with TRBD2. Per germline, CDR1 SNHLY and CDR2 FYNNEI. This CDR3 has 16 residues. Germline trimming cut 8 bases from V and 4 bases from J; bases unmatched to any gene: 14. Complete variable domain (other parts from reference TRBV2 and TRBJ2-1): EPEVTQTPSHQVTQMGQEVILRCVPISNHLYFYWYRQILGQKVEFLVSFYNNEISEKSEIFDDQFSVERPDGSNFTLKIRSTKLEDSAMYFCASSQSGDWAYNEQFFGPGTRLTVL.

This clonotype was seen a few times. The CDR3 nucleotides are TGTGCCAGCAGTCGCGGGGGGGCGGCCAAAAACATTCAGTACTTC. Translated, it gives CASSRGGAAKNIQYF. This rearrangement joins TRBV27 to TRBJ2-4, with 9 bases that match TRBD2. CDR1 MNHEY and CDR2 SMNVEV come from the germline V gene (reference sequence). The CDR3 is made up of 15 amino acids. V lost 5 bases, J lost 1 base, and 3 bases stayed unmatched.

To note about this clonotype: A read error may produce the germline difference seen at one junction end. The chain couples TRBV4-1 to TRBJ1-5, with TRBD1 as a possible D gene (6 bases). The CDR3 has 16 residues. The germline V gene has CDR1 MGHRA and CDR2 YSYEKL. CDR3 sequence (DNA): TGCGCCCGCAGCCAAGAGGACAGCCAATTCAATCAGCCCCAGCATTTT. Residues: CARSQEDSQFNQPQHF.

In its sample, this clonotype was seen a few times. The CDR3 sequence is CSARAYPGNQPQHF. The CDR3 nucleotides are TGCAGTGCCCGGGCCTACCCGGGTAATCAGCCCCAGCATTTT. V usage is TRBV20-1 and J usage is TRBJ1-5; unclear D gene. The CDR3 extends over 14 amino acids. V was cut by 6 bases and J by 4 bases, with 16 bases left in between. From germline, CDR1 is DFQATT and CDR2 SNEGSKA (reference sequence).

The V and J genes are TRBV25-1 and TRBJ1-3; D call uncertain. V was pared by 5 bases and J by 0 bases, with 11 bases between. CDR1 is MGHDK and CDR2 is SYGVNS in the germline V gene. This CDR3 has 15 residues. In nucleotides, the CDR3 is TGTGCCAGCAGTCCCTCTTACTACTCTGGAAACACCATATATTTT. Amino acid sequence: CASSPSYYSGNTIYF.

This clonotype was recorded only once. Germline and junction disagree at one end, which may indicate a read error. V usage is TRBV11-2 and J usage is TRBJ2-5; tentative D call: TRBD1 (6 bases). The CDR3 is 13 amino acids. Germline V gives CDR1 SGHAT, CDR2 FQNNGV. CDR3 protein: CAGSTGLYNEQYF. CDR3 in DNA: TGTGCCGGCAGTACAGGGCTGTACAATGAGCAGTACTTC. The entire variable domain, with the rest obtained from reference TRBV11-2 and TRBJ2-5, is as follows: EAGVAQSPRYKIIEKRQSVAFWCNPISGHATLYWYQQILGQGPKLLIQFQNNGVVDDSQLPKDRFSAERLKGVDSTLKIQPAKLEDSAVYLCAGSTGLYNEQYFGPGTRLLVL.

There are a few counts of this clonotype. V is TRBV4-2 and J is TRBJ2-3, with D perhaps given as TRBD1 or TRBD2 (6 bases each). The CDR3 is made up of 16 amino acids. V dropped 4 bases and J dropped 2 bases, with 16 bases sitting between them. Looked up from germline, CDR1 is LGHNA and CDR2 is YNFKEQ. The CDR3 protein is CASSPLRGHYTDTQYF. CDR3 nucleotides: TGTGCCAGCAGCCCACTCCGGGGGCACTACACAGATACGCAGTATTTT.

The chain joins TRBV28 to TRBJ2-7, with D perhaps matching TRBD2 (5 bases). The V and J ends lost 10 bases and 0 bases respectively, with 13 bases between them. Germline V gene sequence: CDR1 MDHEN, CDR2 SYDVKM. The CDR3 is made up of 13 amino acids. The CDR3 sequence: CATGNRGSYEQYF. The CDR3 DNA is TGTGCCACCGGTAATCGGGGCTCCTACGAGCAGTACTTC. The full variable domain, completed using reference TRBV28 and TRBJ2-7, is DVKVTQSSRYLVKRTGEKVFLECVQDMDHENMFWYRQDPGLGLRLIYFSYDVKMKEKGDIPEGYSVSREKKERFSLILESASTNQTSMYLCATGNRGSYEQYFGPGTRLTVT.

CDR3 residues: CAYSHIYGYTF. As DNA, the CDR3 is TGTGCCTACTCACACATCTATGGCTACACCTTC. The chain carries TRBV30 and TRBJ1-2; D is undetermined. V lost 7 bases and J lost 4, with 10 bases in between. The CDR3 is 11 residues long. Looked up from germline, CDR1 is GTSNPN and CDR2 is SVGIG (reference sequence).

The CDR3 is CASQDRGNQPQHF. The CDR3 bases are TGTGCCAGCCAAGACAGGGGCAATCAGCCCCAGCATTTT. The rearrangement uses TRBV25-1 and TRBJ1-5; 7 bases map to TRBD1. The CDR3 is 13 amino acids. CDR1 is MGHDK and CDR2 is SYGVNS in the germline V gene. V lost 8 bases to trimming and J lost 2 bases; unmatched junction nucleotides: 3.

There are a few counts of this clonotype. CDR3 in amino acids: CSASAASGEETQYF. The CDR3 coding sequence is TGCAGTGCTTCCGCCGCTAGCGGGGAAGAGACCCAGTACTTC. The V call is TRBV20-1, the J call TRBJ2-5; 9 positions agree with TRBD2. V lost 5 bases and J lost 3; bases outside the gene matches: 7. The CDR3 runs to 14 residues. CDR1 DFQATT and CDR2 SNEGSKA come from the germline V gene (reference sequence).

This clonotype was detected many times. The CDR3 region is CASSSWGTEAFF. CDR3 DNA sequence: TGTGCCAGCAGTTCGTGGGGCACTGAAGCTTTCTTT. The chain is built from TRBV28 and TRBJ1-1; D gene ambiguous. Germline V gene sequence: CDR1 MDHEN, CDR2 SYDVKM. CDR3 length: 12 residues. The V and J ends lost 4 bases and 4 bases respectively, with 7 bases between them.